The clone carrying this T cell receptor beta chain was counted ten times or more. Its specificity is not known. Thyroid ultrasound, orbital computed tomography, TRAb, serum thyroxine and clinical symptoms formed the basis of diagnosis. The sample originates from a study of Graves' ophthalmopathy and Graves' hyperthyroidism. About the research overall: The blood sample was drawn at first diagnosis and before any treatment.

Germline values: CDR1 DFQATT, CDR2 SNEGSKA (reference sequence). The CDR3 has 14 residues. Between the trimmed V and J ends, which lost 3 bases and 3 bases, there was a span of 15 bases. Broader study findings: Ophthalmopathy progression cases were predicted by the model with roughly 64% sensitivity and approximately 74% specificity. Most thyroid-expanded clonotypes exceeding 0.001 frequency were also found in blood.

Amplified material comprised TCR beta CDR3 regions derived from RNA transcripts. Second-round multiplex PCR came after first-round RT-PCR with HTBI primers. TCRdb analysed the multiplex PCR reads with MiXCR anew, one entry per CDR3 protein. This table has 400,000 to 450,000 distinct CDR3 sequences, under 25% appearing once. This chain links TRBV20-1 with TRBJ2-7, with a tentative D call TRBD2 (6 bases). Sequences were obtained from peripheral blood. The sequence was collected from a woman aged 18-29 years with stable Graves' hyperthyroidism. In DNA form, the CDR3 reads TGCAGTGCTAGCCCTCGGCGGGGAGGCTACGAGCAGTACTTC. Protein sequence: CSASPRRGGYEQYF.